A selection of T cell receptor beta chains follows, all from one sample in a study of response to subunit inactivated influenza vaccine. TCRdb re-called the RT-PCR reads through MiXCR, storing one row per CDR3 protein. The table has approximately 730,000 distinct CDR3 sequences, approximately 14% seen once. The sample consisted of PBMCs from blood, taken approximately 15 days before vaccination. These receptors were collected from a man aged 50-59 years who received an inactivated influenza vaccine. Both conserved end residues are part of each CDR3. A D gene is named only where the DNA matches it firmly. Clone size is shown for a subset of rows, as once, few, many or a class of expanded clone.

abundance,j_gene,d_gene,len,v_gene,CDR3nt,CDR3aa
few,TRBJ2-2,-,16,TRBV12-3/TRBV12-4,TGTGCCAGCAGTGTAGGCTCCGGCAGGGTGACCGGGGAGCTGTTTTTT,CASSVGSGRVTGELFF
many,TRBJ2-2,-,13,TRBV12-3/TRBV12-4,TGTGCCAGCAGAACTAGAAACACCGGGGAGCTGTTTTTT,CASRTRNTGELFF
-,TRBJ1-2,-,14,TRBV7-6,TGTGCCAGCAGCGCGCAGGAATCTAACTATGGCTACACCTTC,CASSAQESNYGYTF
many,TRBJ2-1,-,18,TRBV12-3/TRBV12-4,TGTGCCAGCAGTTCCGCCGTGGGTTCCAGACAGAAATACAATGAGCAGTTCTTC,CASSSAVGSRQKYNEQFF
-,TRBJ2-3,TRBD1,15,TRBV29-1,TGCAGCGTTGACGGAAAGGGGGCAGGAACAGATACGCAGTATTTT,CSVDGKGAGTDTQYF
-,TRBJ2-6,-,15,TRBV5-6,TGTGCCAGCAGCTTAGTCAGGTCTGGGGCCAACGTCCTGACTTTC,CASSLVRSGANVLTF
-,TRBJ2-5,-,16,TRBV6-2/TRBV6-3,TGTGCCAGCAGAGTGACCAGGGGAATGGGGCAAGAGACCCAGTACTTC,CASRVTRGMGQETQYF
few,TRBJ1-1,-,14,TRBV15,TGTGCCACCAGCAGAGATAGACAGGCCTATGAAGCTTTCTTT,CATSRDRQAYEAFF
-,TRBJ2-7,TRBD2,16,TRBV6-1,TGTGCCAGCAGTGTACCGGGACTAGCGGGAGTAAGCGAGCAGTACTTC,CASSVPGLAGVSEQYF
-,TRBJ2-2,-,14,TRBV4-3,TGCGCCAGCAGCCAAGAGCGGTACACCGGGGAGCTGTTTTTT,CASSQERYTGELFF
-,TRBJ2-2,TRBD2,19,TRBV20-1,TGCAGTGCTAGCACCGGGACTAGCGGGGGGTTTTATATCACCGGGGAGCTGTTTTTT,CSASTGTSGGFYITGELFF
-,TRBJ2-3,-,13,TRBV15,TGTGCCACCAGCACCACTAGCTCAGATACGCAGTATTTT,CATSTTSSDTQYF
few,TRBJ1-4,-,14,TRBV6-1,TGTGCCAGCAGTGAAGTGGGGAGTAATGAAAAACTGTTTTTT,CASSEVGSNEKLFF
-,TRBJ2-7,TRBD1,15,TRBV3-1,TGTGCCAGCAGCTTCGGACAGGGGCCCTCCTACGAGCAGTACTTC,CASSFGQGPSYEQYF
many,TRBJ1-2,TRBD1,15,TRBV27,TGTGCCAGCAGTCTCACGACAGGGGGCGTCTATGGCTACACCTTC,CASSLTTGGVYGYTF
many,TRBJ2-5,TRBD1,16,TRBV24-1,TGTGCCACCAGTGAAGCCGGGACAGGGGGTCAAGAGACCCAGTACTTC,CATSEAGTGGQETQYF
few,TRBJ1-1,-,11,TRBV3-1,TGTGCCAGTGTGGGTTCGACTGAAGCTTTCTTT,CASVGSTEAFF
few,TRBJ2-1,TRBD2,13,TRBV20-1,TGCAGTGGTCGACCTAGCGGGAGGGGGAGGCAGTTCTTC,CSGRPSGRGRQFF
-,TRBJ2-2,TRBD1,16,TRBV7-9,TGTGCCAGCAGCGGGGACAGGGGGCTGTACACCGGGGAGCTGTTTTTT,CASSGDRGLYTGELFF
-,TRBJ1-4,TRBD1,13,TRBV29-1,TGCAGCGTTGGGGGGACAGGGAACGAAAAACTGTTTTTT,CSVGGTGNEKLFF
few,TRBJ2-4,-,12,TRBV28,TGTGCCAGCAGCCTGACAGTGACGGGGCGGTACTTC,CASSLTVTGRYF
few,TRBJ2-1,TRBD2,20,TRBV20-1,TGCAGTGCTAGGAATCACGGGACTAGCGGGGGCCTGAGCTCCTACAATGAGCAGTTCTTC,CSARNHGTSGGLSSYNEQFF
-,TRBJ2-5,TRBD1,15,TRBV20-1,TGCAGTGCTAGGCACGACAGGGATTTTCGGGAGACCCAGTACTTC,CSARHDRDFRETQYF
-,TRBJ2-7,TRBD1,13,TRBV6-1,TGTGCCAGCAGAGACAGGGGGGGTGAGGAGCAGTACTTC,CASRDRGGEEQYF
few,TRBJ2-2,TRBD2,15,TRBV29-1,TGCAGCGTTGGAGGCGGCGGGAGAAGCACCGGGGAGCTGTTTTTT,CSVGGGGRSTGELFF
few,TRBJ1-1,-,13,TRBV5-1,TGCGCCAGCAGCTTGGTAGAAGGGGGGCCAGCTTTCTTT,CASSLVEGGPAFF
-,TRBJ2-1,-,13,TRBV5-5,TGTGCCAGCAGCTTGTTGGGACCCAATGAGCAGTTCTTC,CASSLLGPNEQFF
once,TRBJ2-1,TRBD1,12,TRBV7-6,TGTGCCAGCAGCCAGGACAGGGTCCAGCAGTTCTTC,CASSQDRVQQFF
few,TRBJ2-7,-,17,TRBV7-6,TGTGCCAGCAGCCCCAGCGTCGGCCCCAAATATTCCTACGAGCAGTACTTC,CASSPSVGPKYSYEQYF
few,TRBJ2-1,-,13,TRBV20-1,TGCAGTGCTAGAGATGGGACGTACAATGAGCAGTTCTTC,CSARDGTYNEQFF
few,TRBJ2-2,-,13,TRBV30,TGTGCCTGGAGTTCCTCTTCGGCCGGGGAGCTGTTTTTT,CAWSSSSAGELFF
-,TRBJ2-1,TRBD1,14,TRBV5-1,TGCGCCAGCACCCGCGACAGGGGGGCCCATGAGCAGTTCTTC,CASTRDRGAHEQFF
few,TRBJ1-2,-,13,TRBV12-3/TRBV12-4,TGTGCCAGCAGTTTTCATGGGGGCTGGAGCTACACCTTC,CASSFHGGWSYTF
-,TRBJ1-6,-,14,TRBV27,TGTGCCAGCAGTTCCAGAGACATAAATTCACCCCTCCACTTT,CASSSRDINSPLHF
-,TRBJ1-1,-,18,TRBV15,TGTGCCACCAGCTCTCCGGCGGGGGCACCCCAACTGGACACTGAAGCTTTCTTT,CATSSPAGAPQLDTEAFF
-,TRBJ1-2,TRBD1,15,TRBV20-1,TGCAGTGCTAGAGGGGGACAGGGCACGGTCTATGGCTACACCTTC,CSARGGQGTVYGYTF
-,TRBJ1-2,-,12,TRBV29-1,TGCAGCGTTGTCGATGGGTACAAACTCTACACCTTC,CSVVDGYKLYTF
-,TRBJ2-1,TRBD2,17,TRBV20-1,TGCTGTGCTAGAGATCAAATGGCTAGCGGGAGTAACAATGAGCAGTTCTTC,CCARDQMASGSNNEQFF
many,TRBJ2-3,-,13,TRBV9,TGTGCCAGCAGCCCTCGACTAACAGATACGCAGTATTTT,CASSPRLTDTQYF
few,TRBJ2-7,-,19,TRBV4-3,TGCGCCAGCAGCCAATCACTCCGGGCCGGGGGCAGGGGGACGTACGAGCAGTACTTC,CASSQSLRAGGRGTYEQYF
-,TRBJ2-3,-,16,TRBV28,TGTGCCAGCAGTTTCTCCAGCGGGCCTAGCACAGATACGCAGTATTTT,CASSFSSGPSTDTQYF
many,TRBJ2-2,-,12,TRBV9,TGTGCCAGCAGCGAGAGTACCGGGGAGCTGTTTTTT,CASSESTGELFF
few,TRBJ2-5,-,14,TRBV25-1,TGTGCCAGCGGGAGGACCGGGACCCAAGAGACCCAGTACTTC,CASGRTGTQETQYF
few,TRBJ1-4,TRBD1,16,TRBV9,TGTGCCAGCAGCGTGGCTCCGGGACAGGCTAATGAAAAACTGTTTTTT,CASSVAPGQANEKLFF
-,TRBJ2-3,TRBD2,15,TRBV6-1,TGTGCCAGCAGTACAAGCGGGAGGGCCACAGATACGCAGTATTTT,CASSTSGRATDTQYF
-,TRBJ2-1,-,15,TRBV5-1,TGCGCCAGCAGCTTTGGCGGGATACTCTACAATGAGCAGTTCTTC,CASSFGGILYNEQFF
-,TRBJ2-2,TRBD2,16,TRBV12-3/TRBV12-4,TGTGCCAGCAGTGGGGGCCGACTAGCGGCCACCGGGGTGCTGTTTTTT,CASSGGRLAATGVLFF
-,TRBJ2-6,-,15,TRBV7-2,TGTGCCAGCAGTTCAGGGGTCTCTGGGGCCAACGTCCTGACTTTC,CASSSGVSGANVLTF
-,TRBJ2-3,TRBD2,15,TRBV9,TGTGCCAGCAGCGACCTAGCGGGAGGGCCAGATACGCAGTATTTT,CASSDLAGGPDTQYF
-,TRBJ2-7,-,11,TRBV7-9,TGTGCCAGCAGGGGTCTGGGCGAGCAGTACTTC,CASRGLGEQYF
few,TRBJ2-1,-,15,TRBV15,TGTGCCACCAGCAGAGCACGAGGGAAGCGAAATGAGCAGTTCTTC,CATSRARGKRNEQFF
-,TRBJ2-2,-,18,TRBV24-1,TGTGCCACCAGTGATTCCCCGGGCAGGGGCCTTAACACCGGGGAGCTGTTTTTT,CATSDSPGRGLNTGELFF
-,TRBJ2-7,-,14,TRBV19,TGTGCCAGTAGTATTAACGGGAAGGGCCACGAGCAGTACTTC,CASSINGKGHEQYF
-,TRBJ2-5,-,11,TRBV6-6,TGTGCCAGCAGTAAGCTAGAGACCCAGTACTTC,CASSKLETQYF
-,TRBJ1-3,-,15,TRBV7-6,TGTGCCAGCAGCTTAGGGTTTCCCTCTGGAAACACCATATATTTT,CASSLGFPSGNTIYF
many,TRBJ2-7,TRBD1,15,TRBV5-1,TGCGCCAGCAGCCCCGGGGACAGGGAAAACTACGAGCAGTACTTC,CASSPGDRENYEQYF
-,TRBJ2-3,TRBD2,17,TRBV12-3/TRBV12-4,TGTGCCAGCAGTTTTGTAGCGGGGGTTCCTAGCACAGATACGCAGTATTTT,CASSFVAGVPSTDTQYF
few,TRBJ1-2,TRBD1,16,TRBV3-1,TGTGCCAGCAGCCAATCCCTCAGGGGGCTGGGCTATGGCTACACCTTC,CASSQSLRGLGYGYTF
-,TRBJ2-3,-,15,TRBV12-3/TRBV12-4,TGTGCCAGCAGTTTAGGTTGGGGGTCCGGAGATACGCAGTATTTT,CASSLGWGSGDTQYF
-,TRBJ2-5,TRBD2,15,TRBV20-1,TGCAGTGCTTCCCAGGGAGGGTTAGATCAAGAGACCCAGTACTTC,CSASQGGLDQETQYF